These T cell receptor beta chains were read from a single sample in a study of PD-1 blockade in mismatch repair-deficient tumors. Produced via immunoSEQ multiplex PCR; TCRdb's table is partial and in-frame only. The table shows about 34,000 clones, with around 80% occurring only once. Here the sequenced sample was PBMCs, taken 6 weeks after starting pembrolizumab. All receptors come from an adult with mismatch repair-deficient cancer. Both conserved end residues are part of each CDR3. The order of the fields is V gene, J gene, D gene, CDR3 length, clone size, CDR3 protein, CDR3 DNA. The D gene is left open where the match is weak. Rows give clone size only sometimes, using once, few, many, or a class for an expanded clone.

TRBV7-9,TRBJ2-2,TRBD1,17,.,CASSLGPWTGNTGELFF,TGTGCCAGCAGCTTAGGACCGTGGACAGGGAACACCGGGGAGCTGTTTTTT
TRBV20-1,TRBJ1-1,.,11,once,CSAPNREKAFF,TGCAGTGCCCCTAACAGGGAGAAGGCTTTCTTT
TRBV5-1,TRBJ1-3,.,15,once,CASSLTTGAGNTIYF,TGCGCCAGCAGCTTGACGACAGGTGCTGGAAACACCATATATTTT
TRBV4-1,TRBJ2-1,TRBD2,18,once,CASSPGGSGVASYNEQFF,TGCGCCAGCAGCCCTGGGGGTAGCGGGGTAGCCTCCTACAATGAGCAGTTCTTC
TRBV10-1,TRBJ2-5,.,15,.,CASSEGRQDRETQYF,TGCGCCAGCAGTGAAGGCAGACAGGATAGGGAGACCCAGTACTTC
TRBV28,TRBJ2-1,TRBD2,15,.,CASSSAGGSYNEQFF,TGTGCCAGCAGCTCCGCGGGGGGATCCTACAATGAGCAGTTCTTC
TRBV5-1,TRBJ2-3,.,15,.,CASSLAGIGTDTQYF,TGCGCCAGCTCTCTCGCCGGGATCGGGACAGATACGCAGTATTTT
TRBV28,TRBJ2-7,TRBD2,17,once,CASSSHVRSGSVHEQYF,TGTGCCAGCAGTTCCCACGTCCGGAGCGGGAGTGTGCACGAGCAGTACTTC
TRBV7-9,TRBJ2-7,TRBD2,17,.,CASSLVPTSGSSYEQYF,TGTGCCAGCAGCTTAGTCCCGACTAGCGGGAGCTCCTACGAGCAGTACTTC
TRBV2,TRBJ2-7,TRBD2,14,few,CAIDEAGGDYEQYF,TGTGCCATAGATGAAGCGGGAGGGGACTACGAGCAGTACTTC
TRBV5-4,TRBJ2-7,TRBD2,16,.,CASSRGGEGSSYEQYF,TGTGCCAGCAGCCGGGGGGGGGAGGGAAGCTCCTACGAGCAGTACTTC
TRBV11-2,TRBJ2-6,.,15,.,CASSLDRVGANVLTF,TGTGCCAGCAGCTTAGACAGGGTCGGGGCCAACGTCCTGACTTTC
TRBV19,TRBJ1-2,.,15,once,CASSGPPRLNYGYTF,TGTGCCAGTAGTGGGCCCCCTCGGCTTAACTATGGCTACACCTTC
TRBV4-1,TRBJ1-5,.,17,few,CASSQDHRQTSNQPQHF,TGCGCCAGCAGCCAAGATCACCGACAGACCAGCAATCAGCCCCAGCATTTT